Here is one TCR beta chain with its context. Its antigen is not known. The CDR3 has 12 amino acids. V was trimmed by 1 base and J by 7 bases, leaving 5 bases between them. CDR1 and CDR2 from the germline V gene are SGHTA and FQGNSA. The sample originates from a study of PD-1 blockade in classical Hodgkin lymphoma. Points from the study as a whole: Nivolumab starters within 1 year of ASCT were excluded. Diversity in CD4+ TCRs, unlike that measured in CD8+ TCRs, had risen significantly by C4D1. Complete responders' baseline diversity resembled that of newly diagnosed patients. Healthy donors reportedly exceeded newly diagnosed patients in baseline TCR diversity.

Relapse after autologous stem cell transplantation occurred in every patient, and brentuximab vedotin exposure varied. The table came from immunoSEQ multiplex PCR; TCRdb's copy has only in-frame clones and leaves some out. Of approximately 32,000 clones in the sample, about four fifths were seen once. V gene TRBV7-2 combines with J gene TRBJ2-1, with D unclear. The TCR sequence derives from a human donor with classical Hodgkin lymphoma. The material sequenced was peripheral blood mononuclear cells (PBMCs), taken at baseline. Written as DNA, the CDR3 is TGTGCCAGCAGCTTAGTTCGTAATGAGCAGTTCTTC. This encodes CASSLVRNEQFF.